One sample yielded the 6 T cell receptor beta chains listed below, sequenced in a study of CD8+ T cells in alopecia areata. The treatment: oral pan-JAK inhibitor, 5-10 mg twice daily. RNA extraction was followed by reverse transcription into cDNA, which acted as the sequencing template. Profiling relied on immunoSEQ multiplex PCR, and the TCRdb table lists in-frame clones only, not all of them. The profile covers roughly 100,000 clones, with around 86% appearing a single time and around 10% taken by the ten largest. Here the sequenced sample was CD8+ T cells sorted from blood, taken between weeks 30 and 35, from a patient treated with tofacitinib. These TCRs come from a human donor with alopecia areata.

The chain carries TRBV19 and TRBJ2-7; D perhaps matches TRBD2 (5 bases). With 4 bases removed from V and 0 bases from J, the gap between germline ends came to 7 bases. This CDR3 has 13 residues. The germline V gene has CDR1 LNHDA and CDR2 SQIVND (reference sequence). The CDR3 sequence is CASSTAGSYEQYF. The CDR3 DNA is TGTGCCAGTAGTACGGCGGGCTCCTACGAGCAGTACTTC. Supplemented by reference TRBV19 and TRBJ2-7, the full variable domain reads DGGITQSPKYLFRKEGQNVTLSCEQNLNHDAMYWYRQDPGQGLRLIYYSQIVNDFQKGDIAEGYSVSREKKESFPLTVTSAQKNPTAFYLCASSTAGSYEQYFGPGTRLTVT.

This chain connects TRBV30 to TRBJ2-1; TRBD2 matches at 7 bases. CDR1 is GTSNPN, CDR2 SVGIG, per germline (reference sequence). The CDR3 has 18 residues. Losses at the gene ends were 2 bases for V and 5 bases for J; bases not matched to a gene: 18. In DNA form, the CDR3 reads TGTGCCTGGAGTAAACTCTTTACTAGCGCATACGGGGACAATGAGCAGTTCTTC. Its translation: CAWSKLFTSAYGDNEQFF.

CDR3 nucleotide sequence: TGTGCCTGGAGTGTATTGGGCAATGAAGCTTTCTTT. Protein product: CAWSVLGNEAFF. The chain links TRBV30 to TRBJ1-1; D unresolved. The CDR3 sequence is 12 residues long. The V and J ends lost 0 bases and 7 bases respectively, with 9 bases between them. Germline V gene sequence: CDR1 GTSNPN, CDR2 SVGIG (reference sequence). The full variable domain, with the rest looked up from reference TRBV30 and TRBJ1-1, is SQTIHQWPATLVQPVGSPLSLECTVEGTSNPNLYWYRQAAGRGLQLLFYSVGIGQISSEVPQNLSASRPQDRQFILSSKKLLLSDSGFYLCAWSVLGNEAFFGQGTRLTVV.

This sequence joins TRBV27 and TRBJ2-1; 8 bases line up with TRBD2. The V segment lost 2 bases and the J segment 10 bases; nucleotides outside the gene matches: 10. CDR3 length: 15 amino acids. Germline V gene data show CDR1 as MNHEY and CDR2 as SMNVEV (reference sequence). The CDR3 reads CASSLVPGLGREQFF. In DNA, the CDR3 is TGTGCCAGCAGTTTAGTCCCGGGACTAGGAAGGGAGCAGTTCTTC.

CDR3 nucleotides: TGCGCCAGCAGCTGGGGACAGGGTGTTGAAGAGCAGTACTTC. Its translation: CASSWGQGVEEQYF. The chain couples TRBV5-1 to TRBJ2-7, with 9 bases aligning to TRBD1. Per germline, CDR1 SGHRS and CDR2 YFSETQ. The CDR3 is 14 amino acids. V shed 3 bases and J 7 bases; nucleotides not matched to a gene: 8.

J is TRBJ1-3 and V is TRBV19; 7 bases map to TRBD1. The CDR3 totals 14 residues. CDR1 and CDR2 (germline): LNHDA, SQIVND (reference sequence). Trimming took 4 bases from V and 4 from J; bases not matched to a gene: 4. CDR3 loop: CASSKTGFGNTIYF. The CDR3 nucleotides are TGTGCCAGTAGTAAGACAGGGTTCGGAAACACCATATATTTT.